This TCR beta chain was profiled in a study of blood T cell repertoires in COVID-19. Study details: Sites across the United States, Italy and Spain contributed samples from acute and convalescent COVID-19. T cells, B-cell-depleted T cells, or PBMCs provided the cDNA or gDNA that served as material.

Germline values: CDR1 SGHRS, CDR2 YFSETQ. V shed 4 bases and J 12 bases; nucleotides not matched to a gene: 7. The CDR3 consists of 12 residues. Study processing details: Nucleated cell number was recorded as an estimate derived from reference gene primer amplification. Generated by immunoSEQ multiplex PCR, the TCRdb table keeps only in-frame clones and is missing some. The V and J calls and the clone size are those of that table, but D and trimming were determined from the DNA. The table has about 230,000 clones, less than 85% seen once; the top ten hold 2.5% to 3%. Sequencing input: peripheral blood. This receptor was taken from a woman between 70 and 85 years old with active or convalescent COVID-19. The chain employs TRBV5-1 and TRBJ2-1, with 7 positions matching TRBD2. The CDR3 loop is CASSGEGGRQFF. CDR3 coding DNA: TGCGCCAGCAGCGGGGAGGGAGGGCGGCAGTTCTTC.